This T cell receptor beta chain was observed in a study of T-cell reconstitution after alpha-beta-depleted transplantation in children. The CDR3 length is 20 residues. Trimming took 4 bases from V and 7 from J; bases not matched to a gene: 18. The germline V gene encodes CDR1 SGHRS and CDR2 YFSETQ. Unique molecular identifiers were incorporated into the prepared TCRbeta library. Each CDR3 protein gets one entry after TCRdb re-called the PCR reads with MiXCR. The sample lists 500,000 to 600,000 distinct CDR3 sequences, about a sixth occurring once. This chain joins TRBV5-1 and TRBJ2-1; 15 bases are shared with TRBD2. The material was PBMCs from the stem cell graft donor, obtained from the stem cell graft. This sequence was found in a human donor who donated a stem cell graft to a child with acute lymphoblastic leukemia. The CDR3 coding sequence is TGCGCCAGCAGCCTCCTGGAGCCCGGGACTAGCGGGAGGAACGGAAATGAGCAGTTCTTC. Its protein product is CASSLLEPGTSGRNGNEQFF.